This TCR beta chain was recovered during a study of T cell responses to AZD1222 COVID-19 vaccine. Timing groups of about 4 and about 12 weeks for second doses were pooled. Findings and limits, study-wide: Two AZD1222 administrations were followed by greater Spike-specific TCR breadth and depth.

CDR1 SEHNR and CDR2 FQNEAQ come from the germline V gene (reference sequence). This CDR3 is 15 amino acids long. J was trimmed by 4 bases and V by 5 bases; bases with no gene match: 8. A remark on this clone: Its target is unknown.

TCRdb keeps only in-frame clones here, not all; method: immunoSEQ multiplex PCR. The sample carries about 94,000 clones, approximately 81% recorded once. This sequence originates from an adult who received the AZD1222 COVID-19 vaccine. The material was peripheral blood, obtained 28 days after the second AZD1222 dose. The chain recombines TRBV7-9 with TRBJ1-2; 9 bases fit TRBD1. The CDR3 DNA reads TGTGCCAGCAGCGCTCAGGGACAGGGCGGCTATGGCTACACCTTC. Translating gives CASSAQGQGGYGYTF.